This is a list of T cell receptor beta chains from one sample in a study of radiotherapy plus CTLA-4 blockade in lung cancer. The data were produced by immunoSEQ multiplex PCR, yet TCRdb's version contains in-frame clones alone and is incomplete. The table includes tens of thousands of clones, around 71% detected once. This specimen was peripheral blood, taken from a patient treated with radiotherapy plus ipilimumab. These receptors were obtained from a human donor with non-small cell lung cancer whose response to radiotherapy plus ipilimumab could not be evaluated. Both conserved end residues are part of each CDR3. A D gene is named only where the DNA matches it firmly. Only some rows state a clone size, as once, few, many or a class for expanded clones.

size	V	D	J	DNA	CDR3
.	TRBV29-1	TRBD1	TRBJ1-2	TGCAGCGTCCAGTCCCGGGACAGGGGCTATGGCTACACCTTC	CSVQSRDRGYGYTF
.	TRBV7-2	TRBD1	TRBJ2-3	TGTGCCAGCAGCTCTAAGACAGGGGTGCAAGATACGCAGTATTTT	CASSSKTGVQDTQYF
.	TRBV2	.	TRBJ2-1	TGTGCCAGCAGAATAGAAGGGAGCGAGCAGTTCTTC	CASRIEGSEQFF
.	TRBV5-1	.	TRBJ2-7	TGCGCCAGCAGCTTGGTTGGGTCTAGCGAGTCCTACGAGCAGTACTTC	CASSLVGSSESYEQYF
.	TRBV2	.	TRBJ1-5	TGTGCCAGCGTTCCAGGATATAGCAATCAGCCCCAGCATTTT	CASVPGYSNQPQHF
few	TRBV4-3	.	TRBJ1-3	TGCGCCAGCAGCCAAGACGCACAGGGTCGAAACACCATATATTTT	CASSQDAQGRNTIYF
.	TRBV4-3	TRBD2	TRBJ2-7	TGCGCCAGCAGCCCCCGACTAGCGGGAGGTGGCGAGCAGTACTTC	CASSPRLAGGGEQYF
once	TRBV28	.	TRBJ1-1	TGTGCCAGCAGCCCCTCTCCCAGGACTGAAGCTTTCTTT	CASSPSPRTEAFF
.	TRBV7-2	.	TRBJ1-1	TGTGCCAGCAGCTTAGTTTCGGTTGTTAAGTTCGAAGCTTTCTTT	CASSLVSVVKFEAFF
.	TRBV11-2	.	TRBJ2-1	TGTGCCAGCAGCTTAGGGGCGAACAATGAGCAGTTCTTC	CASSLGANNEQFF
.	TRBV27	TRBD2	TRBJ2-7	TGTGCCAGCGCCCGGACTAGCGCCTCCTACGAGCAGTACTTC	CASARTSASYEQYF
.	TRBV2	TRBD2	TRBJ2-1	TGTGCCAGCGGGGGGAGCGGGAGGGTGAATGAGCAGTTCTTC	CASGGSGRVNEQFF
.	TRBV18	TRBD2	TRBJ2-3	TGTGCCAGCTCACCCCGACTAGCGGGAGGGACTAGCACAGATACGCAGTATTTT	CASSPRLAGGTSTDTQYF
few	TRBV5-1	TRBD1	TRBJ1-1	TGCGCCAGCACCGGACAGGTGAACACTGAAGCTTTCTTT	CASTGQVNTEAFF
.	TRBV5-1	.	TRBJ2-1	TGCGCCAGCAGCTTGGGGGCGGGTAACAATGAGCAGTTCTTC	CASSLGAGNNEQFF
.	TRBV9	.	TRBJ2-5	TGTGCCAGCAGCGGGGAGGCTGTTCGCCAAGAGACCCAGTACTTC	CASSGEAVRQETQYF
.	TRBV5-1	TRBD1	TRBJ1-2	TGCGCCAGCAGCTTGGTCGGGCCGGGACAGAACTATGGCTACACCTTC	CASSLVGPGQNYGYTF
.	TRBV2	TRBD2	TRBJ2-1	TGTGCCAGCTGTCGGGAGGGGAATGAGCAGTTCTTC	CASCREGNEQFF
.	TRBV2	TRBD2	TRBJ2-3	TGTGCCAGCAGTGAAGTTGGTAGCGGGAGCTTCACAGATACGCAGTATTTT	CASSEVGSGSFTDTQYF
.	TRBV19	TRBD2	TRBJ2-3	TGTGCCAGTAGTATGACTAGCGCCTCAGGTACGCAGTATTTT	CASSMTSASGTQYF
.	TRBV18	TRBD2	TRBJ2-7	TGTGCCAGCAGACTAGCGGACGAGCAGTACTTC	CASRLADEQYF
few	TRBV6-4	.	TRBJ2-3	TGTGCCAGCAGTGACTTCGCGCTGGATACGCAGTATTTT	CASSDFALDTQYF
.	TRBV30	TRBD1	TRBJ1-6	TGTGCCTGGAGTGTCGACAGGGGTAATTCACCCCTCCACTTT	CAWSVDRGNSPLHF
.	TRBV5-1	.	TRBJ1-5	TGCGCCAGCAGCTTGTTGTCAGGGGGCAATCAGCCCCAGCATTTT	CASSLLSGGNQPQHF
few	TRBV5-5	.	TRBJ2-7	TGTGCCAGCAGCTTGGATAGTCAGGGAACTTACTACGAGCAGTACTTC	CASSLDSQGTYYEQYF
.	TRBV6-5	.	TRBJ2-7	TGTGCCAGCAGCCCGGACTTCTCCTACGAGCAGTACTTC	CASSPDFSYEQYF
.	TRBV25-1	.	TRBJ1-2	TGTGCCAGCAGTGATCCACAGGCGGTCCTGGTGGGCTACACCTTC	CASSDPQAVLVGYTF
.	TRBV19	TRBD1	TRBJ1-3	TGTGCCAGTAGTATTAGGGGCACCTTACAGGGGGCCTCTGGAAACACCATATATTTT	CASSIRGTLQGASGNTIYF
.	TRBV5-1	TRBD1	TRBJ2-7	TGCGCCAGCAGCGCCGGGGACAGGGGAGGCTACGAGCAGTACTTC	CASSAGDRGGYEQYF
.	TRBV7-9	.	TRBJ1-5	TGTGCCAGCAGCTTATTTTTAGGTCAGGGAAATCAGCCCCAGCATTTT	CASSLFLGQGNQPQHF
.	TRBV29-1	TRBD1	TRBJ1-2	TGCAGCGTTGATGGAGTACAGGGGGGGAATGGCTACACCTTC	CSVDGVQGGNGYTF
.	TRBV7-5	.	TRBJ2-2	TGTGCCAGAAGCTTAGCCGTGGGGGACAGGAAGAGGGGCACCGGGGAGCTGTTTTTT	CARSLAVGDRKRGTGELFF